This T cell receptor beta chain was recovered during a study of T cell repertoires in cytomegalovirus infection. Study information: Indicated by public TCR beta signatures were CMV infection and matching HLA type.

The V and J ends lost 5 bases and 8 bases, in that order; junction bases with no gene match: 8. Germline-derived CDR1 and CDR2 are MNHEY and SVGEGT. The CDR3 runs to 14 residues. MiXCR, applied by TCRdb to the reads, yields one record per CDR3 protein. This table has roughly 990,000 distinct CDR3 sequences, roughly 31% appearing once. Remarks on this clonotype: The antigen remains unidentified.

Findings and caveats of the study: Public TCR beta family frequency separated CMV-and-HLA carriers, including in an independent cohort.

The V call is TRBV6-2 or TRBV6-3, the J call TRBJ2-1; 8 nucleotides align to TRBD1. This receptor was taken from a human donor in good health (CMV status not recorded). Some clones in this sample may be carry-over from other donors' samples. Sample: cultured CD8+ T cells from PBMCs, taken from culture after CMV antigen stimulation. Here the CDR3 reads CASSHTGGFDEQFF. The DNA for the CDR3 is TGTGCCAGCAGTCATACAGGGGGATTCGATGAGCAGTTCTTC.